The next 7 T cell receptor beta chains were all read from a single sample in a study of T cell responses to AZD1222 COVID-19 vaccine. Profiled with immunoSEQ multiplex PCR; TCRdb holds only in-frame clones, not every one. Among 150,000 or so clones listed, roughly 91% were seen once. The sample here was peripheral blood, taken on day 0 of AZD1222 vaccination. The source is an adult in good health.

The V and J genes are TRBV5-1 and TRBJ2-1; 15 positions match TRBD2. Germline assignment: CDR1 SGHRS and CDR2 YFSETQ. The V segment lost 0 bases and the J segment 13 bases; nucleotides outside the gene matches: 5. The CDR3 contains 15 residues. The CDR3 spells CASSLEGTSGGRQFF. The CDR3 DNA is TGCGCCAGCAGCTTGGAGGGGACTAGCGGGGGGCGTCAGTTCTTC.

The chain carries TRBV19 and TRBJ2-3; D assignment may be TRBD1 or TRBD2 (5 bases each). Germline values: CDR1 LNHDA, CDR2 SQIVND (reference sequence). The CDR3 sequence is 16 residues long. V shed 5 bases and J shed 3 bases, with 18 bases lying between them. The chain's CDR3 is CASSPAGAGKTDTQYF. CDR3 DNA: TGTGCCAGTAGTCCGGCCGGGGCCGGAAAAACAGATACGCAGTATTTT. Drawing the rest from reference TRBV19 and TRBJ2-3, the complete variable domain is DGGITQSPKYLFRKEGQNVTLSCEQNLNHDAMYWYRQDPGQGLRLIYYSQIVNDFQKGDIAEGYSVSREKKESFPLTVTSAQKNPTAFYLCASSPAGAGKTDTQYFGPGTRLTVL.

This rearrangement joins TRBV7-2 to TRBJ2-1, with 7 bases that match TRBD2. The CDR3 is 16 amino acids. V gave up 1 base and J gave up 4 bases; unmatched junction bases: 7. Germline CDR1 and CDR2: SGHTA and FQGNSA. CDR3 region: CASSLVASGTYNEQFF. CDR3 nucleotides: TGTGCCAGCAGCTTAGTGGCTAGCGGAACATACAATGAGCAGTTCTTC.

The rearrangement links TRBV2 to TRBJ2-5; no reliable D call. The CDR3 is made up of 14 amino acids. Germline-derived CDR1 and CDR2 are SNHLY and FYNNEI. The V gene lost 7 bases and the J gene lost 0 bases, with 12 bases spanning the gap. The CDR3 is CASKPRANQETQYF. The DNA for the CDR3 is TGTGCCAGCAAGCCCCGGGCCAACCAAGAGACCCAGTACTTC.

The CDR3, as DNA: TGTGCCAGCAGTCTGGGACTAGCGATCCCAGATACGCAGTATTTT. Protein: CASSLGLAIPDTQYF. The rearrangement joins TRBV5-8 to TRBJ2-3, with TRBD2 matching over 10 bases. The CDR3 length is 15 residues. The trim removed 5 bases at V and 4 bases at J, leaving 7 bases unmatched. Germline CDR1 is SGHTS and CDR2 is YDEGEE.

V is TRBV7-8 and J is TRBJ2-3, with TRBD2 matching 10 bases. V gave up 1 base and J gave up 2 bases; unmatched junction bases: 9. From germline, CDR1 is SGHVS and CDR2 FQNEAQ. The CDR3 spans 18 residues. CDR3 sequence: CASSLVFRTSGITDTQYF. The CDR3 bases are TGTGCCAGCAGCTTAGTATTTCGGACTAGCGGTATCACAGATACGCAGTATTTT.

The CDR3 nucleotides read TGCGCCAGCAGCTTGGGGGAGAACACTGAAGCTTTCTTT. Translation gives CASSLGENTEAFF. The chain recombines TRBV5-1 with TRBJ1-1; D is uncertain. V was clipped by 0 bases and J by 1 base, with 4 bases between them. The CDR3 runs 13 residues. Germline CDR1 is SGHRS and CDR2 is YFSETQ.